This entry concerns a single T cell receptor (beta chain). This clonotype was counted ten times or more. The antigen it recognizes is unknown. No base-level quality is on record; no much larger clone is a single base apart. The library was prepared using 5' RACE. A second 7 to 11 cycle PCR used a sample-barcoded 5' primer and a J-beta primer mix. Each TCR beta cDNA molecule received a unique molecular identifier from a template-switch 5' adaptor carrying 12 random nucleotides. At least 2.5 million CDR3-containing paired-end reads were obtained from each sample. The Mint cDNA synthesis kit, primed by a TRBC-specific oligonucleotide, was used to synthesize first-strand cDNA from all RNA. After uracil-DNA glycosylase treatment, a first 18-cycle PCR used universal primers M1SS and BC2_uni_R on all cDNA. In the authors' own workflow: For normalization, 1 million high-quality reads, each with a distinct molecular identifier, were randomly selected from each sample. Instead of being binned into consensus sequences, reads with shared molecular identifiers were discarded. MiTCR, set to a Q25 quality threshold and the strictest error-elimination algorithm, was used for CDR3 identification, clonotype clustering and error correction. Lower-bound total TCR beta diversity was estimated with a nonparametric unseen species model using Euler transformation. TCRdb reworked the public reads: Q25 trimming with fastp, MiXCR clone assembly, productive beta chains retained. Every CDR3 protein is listed once, alongside the most common genes and DNA of its rows. The V and J calls here are based on TCRdb, not the publication. Present in this sample are approximately 1,700,000 distinct CDR3 sequences, about two fifths of which were seen just once. The ten largest clones take up 23% of the sample.

The sample belongs to a study of blood T cells in healthy people across ages (dated by TCRdb to about 2015). For context, the study as a whole: In model experiments, template switching captured about one uniquely barcoded TCR beta cDNA molecule for every two T cells. Donors were grouped into four age groups: young (average 16 years), middle-aged (about 40), aged (approximately 67) and long-lived (just over 80). Donors of different ages were randomly distributed across sequencing lanes to avoid experimental bias. Two additional independent replicas of 1 million unique cDNA reads from the same blood draw were analyzed for two donors (one aged 18 to 30 and one aged 80 or older). Using deep sequencing normalized with unique cDNA molecular identifiers, the study measured how TCR beta repertoire diversity changes with age. The study at large found these results: Estimates of total diversity from one million sequenced T cells were regarded as lower bounds and underestimates. Bulk unsorted PBMC profiling prevented conclusive comparison of naive and antigen-experienced compartments. Compared with the aged group, the long-lived group had more naive CD4+ T cells, fewer expanded clones and increased TCR diversity, suggesting age selection. As age increased, observed TCR beta diversity per million T cells dropped in a roughly linear way, and a significant reduction was already evident by age about 40. The percentage of naive T cells measured by flow cytometry correlated strongly with observed TCR beta diversity. Because donor CMV infection status was unknown, age-related changes in expanded clonotypes were potentially confounded.

Between the V and J ends, shortened by 1 base and 2 bases respectively, the junction contains 16 bases. The CDR3 sequence holds 17 residues, the cysteine and phenylalanine included. The kept DNA is CDR3 alone, 51 bases in frame from the first base. Donors were a few dozen systemically healthy Caucasian individuals from Russia aged about 6 to 100 years. Roughly 10 milliliters of peripheral blood were collected from each donor into EDTA-treated Vacutainer tubes. PBMCs were isolated by Ficoll-Paque density-gradient centrifugation, with at least 6.5 million obtained per sample. Total RNA was extracted from PBMCs with Trizol reagent, with at least 5.5 micrograms obtained per sample. The percentages of naive CD45RAhigh/CD27high T cells were determined by flow cytometry on a PBMC aliquot from every donor.

The clonotype was recovered from a human donor in good health. The specimen was blood. This sequence uses TRBV12-3 or TRBV12-4 and TRBJ2-3; no confident D gene assignment can be made. The CDR3 amino acid sequence is: CASSLGRPYAVTDTQYF. The base sequence is TGTGCCAGCAGTTTAGGGCGCCCTTACGCCGTCACAGATACGCAGTATTTT.